Listed here are 13 T cell receptor beta chains from one sample, sequenced in a study of human thymus T cells. Profiled with immunoSEQ multiplex PCR; TCRdb holds only in-frame clones, not every one. The sample contains tens of thousands of clones, approximately 95% of which appear only once. The source material was blood. The receptors here all came from a boy younger than two with a congenital heart defect but otherwise immunologically healthy.

The V call is TRBV30, the J call TRBJ1-2; tentatively, D is TRBD1 (5 bases). CDR1 and CDR2 (germline): GTSNPN, SVGIG (reference sequence). Trimming took off 0 bases at V and 8 bases at J, with 16 bases between the two ends. CDR3 length: 14 residues. The CDR3 sequence: CAWSVLGGSGGYTF. CDR3 nucleotide sequence: TGTGCCTGGAGTGTACTGGGGGGTAGCGGGGGCTACACCTTC.

CDR3 residues: CASSFRAGANVLTF. The CDR3 DNA follows: TGTGCCAGCAGCTTTAGGGCTGGGGCCAACGTCCTGACTTTC. This chain joins TRBV5-4 and TRBJ2-6; D ambiguous. The CDR3 sequence is 14 residues long. Looked up from germline, CDR1 is SGHNT and CDR2 is YYREEE (reference sequence). The V end lost 2 bases, the J end lost 2 bases, and 5 bases lay between the germline ends.

This clone was seen just once. The genes are TRBV28 and TRBJ1-2; D remains unclear. There are 12 residues in the CDR3. Deletions cut 8 bases from V and 4 bases from J, with 11 bases between. The germline gives CDR1 MDHEN, CDR2 SYDVKM. CDR3 region: CASGRLGYGYTF. As DNA, the CDR3 is TGTGCCAGCGGTAGGCTAGGCTATGGCTACACCTTC.

The V call is TRBV10-2, the J call TRBJ2-2; D is undetermined. V lost 4 bases to trimming and J lost 1 base, with 13 bases between them. Germline V CDR1 and CDR2: WSHSY, SAAADI. The CDR3 runs 16 residues. CDR3 protein: CASSVFTVGNTGELFF. CDR3 nucleotides: TGCGCCAGCAGTGTGTTTACCGTTGGGAACACCGGGGAGCTGTTTTTT.

The chain recombines TRBV2 with TRBJ2-6; D not certain. V was shortened by 2 bases and J by 0 bases, with 5 bases between the two germline ends. Germline V gene sequence: CDR1 SNHLY, CDR2 FYNNEI. The CDR3 covers 15 residues. CDR3 in DNA: TGTGCCAGCAGTGAATTGAGCTCTGGGGCCAACGTCCTGACTTTC. Protein sequence: CASSELSSGANVLTF.

The rearrangement joins TRBV5-1 to TRBJ2-1; TRBD2 matches 8 bases. CDR3 length equals 16 residues. The germline gives CDR1 SGHRS, CDR2 YFSETQ. V was pared by 1 base and J by 0 bases, with 3 bases of the junction left unmatched. CDR3 in DNA: TGCGCCAGCAGCTTGCCGAGCGGGAGCTCCTACAATGAGCAGTTCTTC. It encodes CASSLPSGSSYNEQFF.

The CDR3 coding sequence is TGTGCCAGCAGACCGGGGGGGCGCACAGATACGCAGTATTTT. Translating it yields CASRPGGRTDTQYF. The chain couples TRBV11-2 to TRBJ2-3; TRBD2 matches 8 bases. The CDR3 is 14 amino acids. J gave up 1 base and V 6 bases, and 3 bases lay outside the gene matches. Germline loops: CDR1 SGHAT, CDR2 FQNNGV.

The gene calls are TRBV7-9 and TRBJ2-7; a possible D gene is TRBD2 (6 bases). The CDR3 contains 17 residues. V was shortened by 4 bases and J by 0 bases, with 19 bases between the two germline ends. The germline V gene has CDR1 SEHNR and CDR2 FQNEAQ (reference sequence). The CDR3 DNA reads TGTGCCAGCAGCTCTAGCGAGTCTCAGTGGAGCTCCTACGAGCAGTACTTC. It encodes CASSSSESQWSSYEQYF.

Only a few counts were recorded for this clone. This sequence joins TRBV5-6 and TRBJ1-2; unclear D gene. This CDR3 is built from 13 residues. CDR1 and CDR2 from the germline V gene are SGHDT and YYEEEE. The germline V and J ends were trimmed by 0 bases and 7 bases, with 10 bases remaining between them. CDR3 in amino acids: CASSLAPGGGYTF. The DNA of the CDR3 is TGTGCCAGCAGCTTGGCGCCGGGAGGTGGCTACACCTTC.

The chain couples TRBV27 to TRBJ2-6; 7 positions agree with TRBD1. The V and J ends lost 3 bases and 2 bases, in that order; junction bases with no gene match: 7. The CDR3 is 17 amino acids. Germline V lookup: CDR1 MNHEY, CDR2 SMNVEV (reference sequence). The DNA for the CDR3 is TGTGCCAGCAGTTTTGACAGGGCCTATGCTGGGGCCAACGTCCTGACTTTC. Protein sequence: CASSFDRAYAGANVLTF. The full variable domain, rest sourced from reference TRBV27 and TRBJ2-6, is EAQVTQNPRYLITVTGKKLTVTCSQNMNHEYMSWYRQDPGLGLRQIYYSMNVEVTDKGDVPEGYKVSRKEKRNFPLILESPSPNQTSLYFCASSFDRAYAGANVLTFGAGSRLTVL.

The chain has TRBV7-8 and TRBJ2-1; D might be TRBD1 (5 bases). CDR1 and CDR2 (germline): SGHVS, FQNEAQ. The CDR3 consists of 14 residues. Trimming stripped 4 bases from V and 7 bases from J, with 14 bases between. CDR3 protein: CASSYRQPGNEQFF. DNA for the CDR3: TGTGCCAGCAGCTACCGACAGCCAGGTAATGAGCAGTTCTTC.

This chain joins TRBV9 and TRBJ2-5; D unclear. Deletions cut 0 bases from V and 2 bases from J, with 5 bases between. The CDR3 consists of 13 residues. From germline, CDR1 is SGDLS and CDR2 YYNGEE. CDR3 residues: CASSVVPQETQYF. CDR3 nucleotide sequence: TGTGCCAGCAGCGTAGTCCCTCAAGAGACCCAGTACTTC.

The CDR3 region is CASSPGTSAPPSYNEQFF. DNA for the CDR3: TGCGCCAGCAGCCCCGGGACTAGCGCGCCCCCATCCTACAATGAGCAGTTCTTC. V usage is TRBV10-1 and J usage is TRBJ2-1; 10 positions agree with TRBD2. CDR3 length: 18 residues. Germline V gene lookup returns CDR1 WNHNN and CDR2 SYGVQD (reference sequence). V trimming: 6 bases; J trimming: 1 base; junction bases outside the gene matches: 12.